These 23 T cell receptor beta chains were sequenced from one sample in a study of CD8+CD57+ T cells in acquired aplastic anemia. Profiles of TCR beta VDJ and CDR3 were generated from a genomic DNA template. TCRdb re-analysed the reads in MiXCR, keeping a single row per CDR3 protein. The data contain around 230,000 distinct CDR3 sequences, roughly 55% of them seen just once; the ten biggest clones take up 25% to 35%. Specimen: sorted CD4+, CD8+, or CD8+CD57+ T cells (not recorded which) from PBMCs. Every receptor here comes from a human donor in good health.

The chain combines TRBV9 with TRBJ1-1; 7 bases align to TRBD1. The trim removed 3 bases at V and 2 bases at J, leaving 4 bases unmatched. The CDR3 runs to 14 residues. The germline V gene has CDR1 SGDLS and CDR2 YYNGEE. CDR3 sequence: CASSATGANTEAFF. CDR3 sequence (DNA): TGTGCCAGCAGCGCCACAGGGGCTAACACTGAAGCTTTCTTT.

This clonotype was picked up one time. This clone may be a read error of a much larger clone one base away. The J gene is TRBJ1-3, the V gene TRBV6-1, with no clear D. The germline V gene encodes CDR1 MNHNS and CDR2 SASEGT. This CDR3 spans 16 amino acids. The CDR3 DNA reads as TGTGCCAACAGTGGTAACACAGTGGGAAGGGGAAACACCATATATTTT. Translated, it gives CANSGNTVGRGNTIYF.

Concerning this clonotype: It is likely a read error, because the conserved phenylalanine at the end of the CDR3 is missing. J is TRBJ1-5 and V is TRBV25-1; D possibly corresponds to TRBD1 (5 bases). V lost 3 bases and J 6 bases, leaving 9 bases between the germline ends. Germline V gene data show CDR1 as MGHDK and CDR2 as SYGVNS. The CDR3 is 13 residues long. The CDR3 reads CASSDQGVQPQHL. The CDR3 nucleotides read TGTGCCAGCAGTGATCAGGGCGTTCAGCCCCAGCATTTG.

This sequence joins TRBV29-1 and TRBJ1-1; D gene uncertain. Trimming pared 5 bases from V and 1 base from J, leaving 5 bases between. CDR3 length: 11 amino acids. The germline V gene has CDR1 SQVTM and CDR2 ANQGSEA. As DNA, the CDR3 is TGCAGCGTTCCAGGGAACACTGAAGCTTTCTTT. Its protein is CSVPGNTEAFF.

This clonotype showed up many times. This chain links TRBV5-1 with TRBJ2-7; 8 nucleotides align to TRBD2. The CDR3 contains 16 residues. The trim removed 2 bases at V and 0 bases at J, leaving 7 bases unmatched. Looked up from germline, CDR1 is SGHRS and CDR2 is YFSETQ. CDR3 in amino acids: CASSLGSGSPSYEQYF. For the CDR3, the DNA is TGCGCCAGCAGCTTAGGCAGCGGGAGCCCCTCCTACGAGCAGTACTTC.

The chain joins TRBV20-1 to TRBJ1-3, with D uncertain. This CDR3 comprises 13 residues. Germline CDR1 DFQATT, CDR2 SNEGSKA (reference sequence). V shed 2 bases and J shed 0 bases, with 5 bases lying between them. The CDR3 here is CSARSNSGNTIYF. CDR3 nucleotide sequence: TGCAGTGCTAGATCCAACTCTGGAAACACCATATATTTT.

The chain has TRBV6-1 and TRBJ1-2, with 12 positions matching TRBD1. CDR1 is MNHNS and CDR2 is SASEGT in the germline V gene. The ends lost 6 bases at V and 2 bases at J; junction bases unmatched: 4. The CDR3 is 15 amino acids. CDR3 DNA sequence: TGTGCCAGCAGCGGGACAGGGGGCATAAACTATGGCTACACCTTC. Protein sequence: CASSGTGGINYGYTF.

This chain joins TRBV20-1 and TRBJ2-7, with D possibly being TRBD1 or TRBD2 (5 bases each). CDR1 and CDR2 (germline): DFQATT, SNEGSKA (reference sequence). The CDR3 consists of 13 residues. V was clipped by 4 bases and J by 5 bases, with 15 bases between them. DNA for the CDR3: TGCAGTGCTAACCCGGGGCCAGCCCACGAGCAGTACTTC. It translates to CSANPGPAHEQYF.

This chain connects TRBV20-1 to TRBJ2-5; D not certain. The last part of the DNA fits TRBJ2-7 better; the J call may be wrong. Per the germline V gene, CDR1 is DFQATT and CDR2 is SNEGSKA (reference sequence). CDR3 length equals 12 residues. Written as DNA, the CDR3 is TGCAGTGCTCCCATCCGGACCGACGAGCAGTACTTC. Translating it yields CSAPIRTDEQYF.

This clonotype was seen repeatedly, ten times or more. The rearrangement links TRBV9 to TRBJ2-3, with 7 bases lining up with TRBD2. Looked up from germline, CDR1 is SGDLS and CDR2 is YYNGEE. After removal of 0 bases from V and 4 bases from J, the junction contained 11 bases not matched to a gene. The CDR3 extends over 17 amino acids. The CDR3 coding sequence is TGTGCCAGCAGCGTAGGCCTAGCGGTCCAGCCCGCAGATACGCAGTATTTT. The encoded protein is CASSVGLAVQPADTQYF.

This clonotype has ten or more counts. This chain connects TRBV4-1 to TRBJ2-1; 7 nucleotides match TRBD1. Trimming at V came to 3 bases and at J to 4 bases, leaving 6 bases not matched to a gene. From germline, CDR1 is MGHRA and CDR2 YSYEKL. CDR3 length equals 15 residues. The CDR3 loop is CASSQARGQYNEQFF. Here the CDR3 DNA reads TGCGCCAGCAGCCAGGCACGGGGACAGTACAATGAGCAGTTCTTC.

As to this clonotype: The conserved closing phenylalanine or tryptophan is absent in this CDR3, likely reflecting a read error. The J gene is TRBJ2-1, the V gene TRBV7-9, with 13 bases that match TRBD2. V lost 10 bases and J lost 2; bases outside the gene matches: 8. From germline, CDR1 is SEHNR and CDR2 FQNEAQ (reference sequence). The CDR3 is made up of 16 amino acids. The DNA for the CDR3 is TGTGCCATCAGTGGCGGGACTAGCGGGGCCTACAATGAGCAGTTCTGC. Residues: CAISGGTSGAYNEQFC.

This clonotype showed up just once. The junction departs from the called germline gene at one end, perhaps through a read error. This chain joins TRBV10-2 and TRBJ1-1; 7 nucleotides agree with TRBD1. Germline V CDR1 and CDR2: WSHSY, SAAADI. The CDR3 is 14 residues long. The CDR3 sequence: CASSGDSMNTEAFF. The CDR3 DNA is TGCGCCAGCAGTGGGGACAGTATGAACACTGAGGCTTTCTTT.

The rearrangement uses TRBV5-6 and TRBJ2-5; maybe TRBD2 (5 bases). Trimming stripped 6 bases from V and 2 bases from J, with 17 bases between. The CDR3 loop spans 15 amino acids. Germline V lookup: CDR1 SGHDT, CDR2 YYEEEE. The chain's CDR3 is CASTEPKRRQETQYF. The DNA for the CDR3 is TGTGCCAGCACCGAACCGAAGCGGAGACAAGAGACCCAGTACTTC.

This clonotype showed up just a few times. The chain uses TRBV7-9 and TRBJ2-7; D not resolved. Germline CDR1 SEHNR, CDR2 FQNEAQ (reference sequence). This CDR3 has 13 amino acids. V dropped 0 bases and J dropped 2 bases, with 5 bases sitting between them. The CDR3 DNA is TGTGCCAGCAGCTTAGCGGCCACCTACGAGCAGTACTTC. This gives the protein CASSLAATYEQYF.

The chain recombines TRBV5-1 with TRBJ2-7, with TRBD1 matching over 10 bases. Germline V lookup: CDR1 SGHRS, CDR2 YFSETQ. This CDR3 has 17 amino acids. V lost 0 bases to trimming and J lost 5 bases; unmatched junction nucleotides: 11. This chain's CDR3 is CASSLEPWGQGSHEQYF. The CDR3 DNA is TGCGCCAGCAGCTTGGAACCCTGGGGACAGGGGAGCCACGAGCAGTACTTC.

This clonotype is a singleton in its sample. The chain recombines TRBV10-2 with TRBJ1-1, with D perhaps matching TRBD1 (5 bases). The CDR3 loop spans 14 amino acids. V lost 6 bases to trimming and J lost 0 bases, with 11 bases between them. The germline gives CDR1 WSHSY, CDR2 SAAADI. This chain's CDR3 is CASRRGPMNTEAFF. In DNA form, the CDR3 reads TGCGCCAGCAGGAGGGGACCTATGAACACTGAAGCTTTCTTT.

Concerning this clonotype itself: One end of the junction does not line up with germline, which may come from a read error. The rearrangement uses TRBV4-1 and TRBJ1-6; 8 nucleotides match TRBD1. This CDR3 has 17 residues. The V gene's germline CDR1 is MGHRA and CDR2 YSYEKL. In nucleotides, the CDR3 is TGTGCCAGCAGCCAAGAGGGAGTCGGACAGGGCTATTTACCCCTCCACTTT. Its translation: CASSQEGVGQGYLPLHF.

The genes are TRBV29-1 and TRBJ2-7, with D possibly matching TRBD1 (6 bases). V lost 8 bases and J lost 5, with 22 bases in between. The CDR3 is 14 residues long. Germline lookup yields CDR1 SQVTM and CDR2 ANQGSEA. In nucleotides, the CDR3 is TGCAGCTCATCACGCGGACAGCCGGGGCACGAGCAGTACTTC. Translated: CSSSRGQPGHEQYF.

This chain links TRBV20-1 with TRBJ2-2; D possibly uses TRBD1 or TRBD2 (6 bases each). Germline lookup yields CDR1 DFQATT and CDR2 SNEGSKA (reference sequence). CDR3 length: 14 residues. Trimming stripped 3 bases from V and 4 bases from J, with 12 bases between. DNA of the CDR3: TGCAGTGCTAGTCGGGGGCGAGGCACCGGGGAGCTGTTTTTT. Translating it yields CSASRGRGTGELFF.

The V call is TRBV20-1, the J call TRBJ1-6, with D possibly TRBD1 on 5 matching bases. This CDR3 is built from 12 residues. Trimming stripped 5 bases from V and 6 bases from J, with 8 bases between. CDR1 and CDR2 from the germline V gene are DFQATT and SNEGSKA (reference sequence). This chain's CDR3 is CSARDGNSPLHF. The CDR3 nucleotides are TGCAGTGCTCGGGACGGTAATTCACCCCTCCACTTT.

The V gene is TRBV7-9, the J gene TRBJ2-5, with D maybe TRBD2 (5 bases). CDR3 size: 15 residues. V lost 1 base, J lost 5 bases, and 14 bases lay in between. In germline, CDR1 is SEHNR, CDR2 FQNEAQ (reference sequence). The CDR3 reads CASSLERGFWETQYF. The CDR3 DNA reads TGTGCCAGCAGCTTAGAACGAGGGTTTTGGGAGACCCAGTACTTC.

The chain is built from TRBV25-1 and TRBJ2-1, with D hard to call. Trimming removed 3 bases from V and 0 bases from J, with 6 bases in between. CDR3 length: 14 amino acids. CDR1 is MGHDK, CDR2 SYGVNS, per germline. The CDR3 nucleotides are TGTGCCAGCAGTGACCCGAGCTCCTACAATGAGCAGTTCTTC. Its protein is CASSDPSSYNEQFF.